This T cell receptor (beta chain) was sequenced for a study of blood T cells in healthy people across ages. Study-wide results and caveats: A strong correlation between TCR beta diversity and naive T cell percentage was seen.

A second PCR of roughly 7 to 11 cycles used a sample-barcoded 5' primer and a J-beta primer mix. Each cDNA molecule was tagged by a template-switch adaptor that had 12 random nucleotides. TCRdb recomputed calls from the 5' RACE reads with MiXCR, one row per CDR3 protein. The sample lists approximately 790,000 distinct CDR3 sequences, 62% occurring once. With respect to this clonotype: The antigen is unknown.

Material for sequencing was blood. The source of this sequence is a man aged 25 to 40 in good health.

DNA of the CDR3: TGTGCCACCAGTGATTTTAGCCGGACTGGCTACACCTTC. It encodes CATSDFSRTGYTF. This chain connects TRBV24-1 to TRBJ1-2; no clear D gene. Trimming left V 1 base short and J 7 bases short, with 9 bases between. Germline V gene sequence: CDR1 KGHDR, CDR2 SFDVKD. The CDR3 has 13 residues.